Below are 19 T cell receptor beta chains sequenced from a single sample in a study of blood T cell repertoires in COVID-19. Assay used: immunoSEQ multiplex PCR; TCRdb lists only in-frame clones, some missing. The sample carries tens of thousands of clones, approximately 87% recorded once. The sample comprised peripheral blood. All receptors derive from a woman aged 60-75 years with acute or convalescent COVID-19.

The rearrangement uses TRBV5-1 and TRBJ1-4; D is possibly TRBD1 (5 bases). The germline V gene has CDR1 SGHRS and CDR2 YFSETQ. The CDR3 length is 16 residues. V was pared by 4 bases and J by 4 bases, with 17 bases between. CDR3 in amino acids: CASSTGSNGVNEKLFF. The CDR3 coding sequence is TGCGCCAGCAGCACAGGATCTAATGGTGTTAATGAAAAACTGTTTTTT.

This rearrangement joins TRBV9 to TRBJ1-6; no firm D call. V was pared by 3 bases and J by 0 bases, with 10 bases between. Germline V gene sequence: CDR1 SGDLS, CDR2 YYNGEE. The CDR3 sequence is 16 residues long. For the CDR3, the DNA is TGTGCCAGCAGCGCCGCAGGTGGCTCCTATAATTCACCCCTCCACTTT. It is translated as CASSAAGGSYNSPLHF.

The chain is built from TRBV9 and TRBJ2-3, with 9 nucleotides matching TRBD2. Trimming removed 0 bases from V and 2 bases from J; junction bases left unmatched: 4. Per the germline V gene, CDR1 is SGDLS and CDR2 is YYNGEE. The CDR3 totals 16 residues. CDR3 DNA: TGTGCCAGCAGCGTAGTTGCGGGGGGGGTCACAGATACGCAGTATTTT. It translates to CASSVVAGGVTDTQYF.

This clone has more than one count but fewer than ten. V usage is TRBV4-2 and J usage is TRBJ1-1, with D uncertain. In germline, CDR1 is LGHNA, CDR2 YNFKEQ. The CDR3 is 16 amino acids. V lost 0 bases and J 3 bases, leaving 14 bases between the germline ends. CDR3 residues: CASSQERTRADTEAFF. The CDR3 DNA sequence: TGTGCCAGCAGCCAAGAGCGGACTCGGGCGGACACTGAAGCTTTCTTT.

This clone was recorded a few times. J is TRBJ2-7 and V is TRBV5-6, with a tentative D call TRBD1 (5 bases). Germline CDR1 SGHDT, CDR2 YYEEEE. The CDR3 runs 14 residues. V shed 0 bases and J shed 3 bases, with 10 bases lying between them. This CDR3 reads CASSLVTAIYEQYF. In DNA form, the CDR3 reads TGTGCCAGCAGCTTGGTGACAGCTATCTACGAGCAGTACTTC.

This chain joins TRBV19 and TRBJ2-1; D may be TRBD2 (6 bases). Germline CDR1 reads LNHDA; CDR2 reads SQIVND (reference sequence). V was shortened by 5 bases and J by 2 bases, with 10 bases between the two germline ends. The length of the CDR3 is 14 residues. The CDR3 spells CASSPRGTYNEQFF. The CDR3 nucleotides are TGTGCCAGTAGTCCGCGGGGTACCTACAATGAGCAGTTCTTC.

The chain has TRBV9 and TRBJ2-2, with D hard to call. V was cut by 0 bases and J by 5 bases, with 8 bases left in between. Germline CDR1 is SGDLS and CDR2 is YYNGEE. There are 14 residues in the CDR3. The CDR3 loop is CASSVVRGTGELFF. In DNA, the CDR3 is TGTGCCAGCAGCGTAGTTAGAGGAACCGGGGAGCTGTTTTTT.

This chain joins TRBV10-1 and TRBJ2-7; 11 bases match TRBD2. This CDR3 is 16 amino acids long. V dropped 10 bases and J dropped 1; count of bases not matched to a gene: 12. In germline, CDR1 is WNHNN, CDR2 SYGVQD (reference sequence). The CDR3 nucleotides are TGCGCCACGGACACGACTAGCGGGGTTTGGTCCTACGAGCAGTACTTC. Residues: CATDTTSGVWSYEQYF.

The chain is built from TRBV7-9 and TRBJ2-1; tentative D call: TRBD2 (5 bases). Trimming removed 3 bases from V and 1 base from J, with 7 bases in between. This CDR3 is built from 14 residues. Germline lookup yields CDR1 SEHNR and CDR2 FQNEAQ (reference sequence). The CDR3 here is CASSLAGSYNEQFF. In DNA, the CDR3 is TGTGCCAGCAGCTTGGCGGGTTCCTACAATGAGCAGTTCTTC.

The chain combines TRBV5-1 with TRBJ1-1; 12 nucleotides align to TRBD1. This CDR3 contains 15 residues. Germline CDR1 is SGHRS and CDR2 is YFSETQ. The J segment lost 2 bases and the V segment lost 5 bases, leaving 4 bases of the junction unmatched. CDR3 coding DNA: TGCGCCAGCAGGGGGGACAGGGGGCTTAACACTGAAGCTTTCTTT. It is translated as CASRGDRGLNTEAFF.

The genes are TRBV5-6 and TRBJ1-5; TRBD1 matches 9 bases. This CDR3 spans 15 amino acids. With 2 bases clipped from V and 2 bases from J, the junction kept 2 bases outside the gene matches. Germline assignment: CDR1 SGHDT and CDR2 YYEEEE. The CDR3 region is CASSLRDRGNQPQHF. CDR3 coding DNA: TGTGCCAGCAGCTTACGGGACAGGGGCAATCAGCCCCAGCATTTT.

V and J are TRBV29-1 and TRBJ2-5, with D tentatively TRBD1 (6 bases). V lost 4 bases to trimming and J lost 3 bases, with 12 bases between them. This CDR3 comprises 13 residues. Germline V gene data show CDR1 as SQVTM and CDR2 as ANQGSEA. The CDR3 spells CSVASAGEETQYF. As DNA, the CDR3 is TGCAGCGTTGCGTCAGCAGGGGAAGAGACCCAGTACTTC.

The rearrangement links TRBV5-6 to TRBJ1-2; D is possibly TRBD1 (6 bases). V was pared by 4 bases and J by 4 bases, with 14 bases between. This CDR3 is 14 amino acids long. Germline CDR1 SGHDT, CDR2 YYEEEE. The DNA of the CDR3 is TGTGCCAGCAGCCCAGGGACCAGGGGCTATGGCTACACCTTC. The encoded protein is CASSPGTRGYGYTF.

V usage is TRBV7-9 and J usage is TRBJ2-1, with 9 bases that match TRBD2. CDR3 length: 17 amino acids. Germline CDR1 reads SEHNR; CDR2 reads FQNEAQ (reference sequence). Germline trimming cut 2 bases from V and 5 bases from J; bases unmatched to any gene: 10. CDR3 in DNA: TGTGCCAGCAGCTTAACGAGCGGGAGGAGCGGCGACAATGAGCAGTTCTTC. Protein product: CASSLTSGRSGDNEQFF.

This clone was recorded once. The rearrangement uses TRBV7-9 and TRBJ1-2; D is unclear. The V gene lost 2 bases and the J gene lost 8 bases, with 12 bases spanning the gap. In germline, CDR1 is SEHNR, CDR2 FQNEAQ (reference sequence). CDR3 size: 13 residues. The CDR3 bases are TGTGCCAGCAGCTTAAAGGCGGGCCTGGGCTACACCTTC. Its translation: CASSLKAGLGYTF.

The V call is TRBV28, the J call TRBJ1-2, with 9 bases matching TRBD1. With 5 bases clipped from V and 2 bases from J, the junction kept 9 bases outside the gene matches. Per germline, CDR1 MDHEN and CDR2 SYDVKM. This CDR3 contains 16 residues. The CDR3 region has the DNA TGTGCCAGCAGTCCCGGGTCGGACAGGGGCAACTATGGCTACACCTTC. Protein product: CASSPGSDRGNYGYTF.

V is TRBV7-3 and J is TRBJ2-1, with a weak D call TRBD1 (6 bases). V lost 5 bases and J lost 9, with 14 bases in between. CDR3 length equals 13 residues. Germline lookup yields CDR1 SGHTA and CDR2 FQGTGA. The CDR3 coding sequence is TGTGCCAGCAGCCTCCGACAGGACAGTGAGCAGTTCTTC. Translation gives CASSLRQDSEQFF.

The rearrangement links TRBV12-3 or TRBV12-4 to TRBJ1-6; the D is unclear. The CDR3 is 13 residues long. V lost 7 bases, J lost 6 bases, and 10 bases lay in between. Here the CDR3 DNA reads TGTGCCAGCAAGAGACGGGGTAATTCACCCCTCCACTTT. Protein: CASKRRGNSPLHF.

The chain couples TRBV10-1 to TRBJ1-1, with D possibly TRBD1 on 6 matching bases. CDR1 and CDR2 (germline): WNHNN, SYGVQD (reference sequence). The CDR3 runs 15 residues. Trimming removed 4 bases from V and 1 base from J, with 13 bases in between. CDR3 coding DNA: TGCGCCAGCAGTGTAGGGGGAGGGGCGAACACTGAAGCTTTCTTT. This codes for CASSVGGGANTEAFF.